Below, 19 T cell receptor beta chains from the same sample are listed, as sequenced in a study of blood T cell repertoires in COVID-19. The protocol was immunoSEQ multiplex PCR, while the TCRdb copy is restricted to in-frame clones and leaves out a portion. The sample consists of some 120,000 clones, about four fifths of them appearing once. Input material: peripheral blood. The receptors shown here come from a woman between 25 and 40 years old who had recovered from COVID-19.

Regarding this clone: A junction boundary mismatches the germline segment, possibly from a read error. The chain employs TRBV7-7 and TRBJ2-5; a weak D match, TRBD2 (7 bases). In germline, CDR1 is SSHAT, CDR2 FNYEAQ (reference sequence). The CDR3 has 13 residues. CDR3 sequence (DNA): TGTGCTAGCAGCTTAGGGGGGGGAGAGACCCAGTACTTC. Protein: CASSLGGGETQYF.

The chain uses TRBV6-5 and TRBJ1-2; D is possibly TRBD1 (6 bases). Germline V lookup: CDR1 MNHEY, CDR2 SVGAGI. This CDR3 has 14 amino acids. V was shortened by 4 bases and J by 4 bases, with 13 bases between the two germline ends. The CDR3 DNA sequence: TGTGCCAGCAGTTCACGAGGGGGAGTCTATGGCTACACCTTC. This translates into CASSSRGGVYGYTF.

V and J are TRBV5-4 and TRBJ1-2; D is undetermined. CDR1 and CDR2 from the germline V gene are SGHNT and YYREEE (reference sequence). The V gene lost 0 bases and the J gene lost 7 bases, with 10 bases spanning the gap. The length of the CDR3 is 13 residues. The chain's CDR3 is CASSLATEGGYTF. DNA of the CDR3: TGTGCCAGCAGCTTGGCGACGGAGGGTGGCTACACCTTC.

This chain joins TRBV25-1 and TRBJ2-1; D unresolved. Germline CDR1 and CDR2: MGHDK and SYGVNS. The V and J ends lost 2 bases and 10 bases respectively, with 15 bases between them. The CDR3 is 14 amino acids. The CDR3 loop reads CASSEPEGFREQFF. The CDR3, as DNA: TGTGCCAGCAGTGAACCCGAAGGCTTCAGGGAGCAGTTCTTC. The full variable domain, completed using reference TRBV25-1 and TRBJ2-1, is EADIYQTPRYLVIGTGKKITLECSQTMGHDKMYWYQQDPGMELHLIHYSYGVNSTEKGDLSSESTVSRIRTEHFPLTLESARPSHTSQYLCASSEPEGFREQFFGPGTRLTVL.

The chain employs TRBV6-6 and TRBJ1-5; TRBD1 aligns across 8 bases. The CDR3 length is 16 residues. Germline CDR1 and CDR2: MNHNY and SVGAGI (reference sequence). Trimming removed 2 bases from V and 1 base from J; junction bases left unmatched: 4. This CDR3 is CASSYKGQESNQPQHF. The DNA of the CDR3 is TGTGCCAGCAGTTACAAGGGACAGGAAAGCAATCAGCCCCAGCATTTT.

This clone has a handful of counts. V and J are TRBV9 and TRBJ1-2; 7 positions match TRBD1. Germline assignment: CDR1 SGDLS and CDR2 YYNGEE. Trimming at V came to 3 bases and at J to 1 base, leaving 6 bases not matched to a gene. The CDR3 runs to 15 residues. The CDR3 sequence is CASSDGDSYNYGYTF. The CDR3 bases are TGTGCCAGCAGCGATGGGGACAGTTATAACTATGGCTACACCTTC. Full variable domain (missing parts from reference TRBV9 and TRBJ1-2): DSGVTQTPKHLITATGQRVTLRCSPRSGDLSVYWYQQSLDQGLQFLIQYYNGEERAKGNILERFSAQQFPDLHSELNLSSLELGDSALYFCASSDGDSYNYGYTFGSGTRLTVV.

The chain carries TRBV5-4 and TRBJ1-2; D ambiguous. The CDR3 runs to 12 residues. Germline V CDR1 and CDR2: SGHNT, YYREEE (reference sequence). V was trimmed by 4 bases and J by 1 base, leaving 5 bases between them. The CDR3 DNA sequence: TGTGCCAGCAGCCTAGATAACTATGGCTACACCTTC. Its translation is CASSLDNYGYTF.

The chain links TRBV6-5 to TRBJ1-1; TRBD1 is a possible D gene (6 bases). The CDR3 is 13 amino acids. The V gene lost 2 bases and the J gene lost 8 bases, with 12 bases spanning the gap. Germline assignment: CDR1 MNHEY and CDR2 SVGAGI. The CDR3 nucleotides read TGTGCCAGCAGTTACCCGCAGGGGACCGAAGCTTTCTTT. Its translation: CASSYPQGTEAFF.

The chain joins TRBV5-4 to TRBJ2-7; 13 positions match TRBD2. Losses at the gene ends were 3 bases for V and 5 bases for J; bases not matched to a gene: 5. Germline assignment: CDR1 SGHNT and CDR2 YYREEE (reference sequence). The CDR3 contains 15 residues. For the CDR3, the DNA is TGTGCCAGCAGCTCGACTAGCGGGGGGAGACACGAGCAGTACTTC. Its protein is CASSSTSGGRHEQYF.

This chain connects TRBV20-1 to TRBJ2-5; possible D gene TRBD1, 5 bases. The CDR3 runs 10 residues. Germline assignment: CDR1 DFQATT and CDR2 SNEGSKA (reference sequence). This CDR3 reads CGALQETQYF. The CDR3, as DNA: TGCGGGGCCTTGCAAGAGACCCAGTACTTC.

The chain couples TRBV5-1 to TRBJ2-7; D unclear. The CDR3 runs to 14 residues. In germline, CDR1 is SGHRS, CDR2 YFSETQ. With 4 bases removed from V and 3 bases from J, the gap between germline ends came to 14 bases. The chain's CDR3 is CASSPDTVVYEQYF. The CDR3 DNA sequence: TGCGCCAGCAGCCCCGACACGGTAGTCTACGAGCAGTACTTC.

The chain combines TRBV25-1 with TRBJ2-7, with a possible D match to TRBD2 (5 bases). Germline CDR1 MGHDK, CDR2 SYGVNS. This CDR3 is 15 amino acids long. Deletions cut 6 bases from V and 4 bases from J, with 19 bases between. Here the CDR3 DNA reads TGTGCCAGCAGCCCGATAGGGAGCGGCGTTTACGAGCAGTACTTC. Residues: CASSPIGSGVYEQYF.

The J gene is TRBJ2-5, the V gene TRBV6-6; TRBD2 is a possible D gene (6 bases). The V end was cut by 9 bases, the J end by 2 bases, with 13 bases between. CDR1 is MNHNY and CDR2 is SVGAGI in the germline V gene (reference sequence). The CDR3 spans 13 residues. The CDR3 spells CASRRVPQETQYF. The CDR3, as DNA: TGTGCCAGTAGGAGGGTTCCTCAAGAGACCCAGTACTTC.

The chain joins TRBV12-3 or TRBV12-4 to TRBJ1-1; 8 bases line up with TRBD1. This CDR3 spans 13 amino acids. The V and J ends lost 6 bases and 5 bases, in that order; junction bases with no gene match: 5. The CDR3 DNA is TGTGCCAGCAGCTCGGGGACAGGTACTGAAGCTTTCTTT. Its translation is CASSSGTGTEAFF.

CDR3 in amino acids: CASSLRRDVDWSSYNEQFF. DNA of the CDR3: TGTGCCAGCAGCTTAAGGCGGGACGTAGATTGGAGCTCCTACAATGAGCAGTTCTTC. The chain uses TRBV11-2 and TRBJ2-1; a weak D match, TRBD2 (6 bases). Germline lookup yields CDR1 SGHAT and CDR2 FQNNGV. The CDR3 contains 19 residues. V shed 2 bases and J shed 0 bases, with 20 bases lying between them. The variable domain in full, with the rest retrieved from reference TRBV11-2 and TRBJ2-1, is EAGVAQSPRYKIIEKRQSVAFWCNPISGHATLYWYQQILGQGPKLLIQFQNNGVVDDSQLPKDRFSAERLKGVDSTLKIQPAKLEDSAVYLCASSLRRDVDWSSYNEQFFGPGTRLTVL.

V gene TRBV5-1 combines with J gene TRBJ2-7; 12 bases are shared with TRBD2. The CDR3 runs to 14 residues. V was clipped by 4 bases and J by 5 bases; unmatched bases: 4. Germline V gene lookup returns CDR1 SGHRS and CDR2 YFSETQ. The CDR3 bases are TGCGCCAGCAGCCTAGCGGGAGGGGAGGACGAGCAGTACTTC. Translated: CASSLAGGEDEQYF.

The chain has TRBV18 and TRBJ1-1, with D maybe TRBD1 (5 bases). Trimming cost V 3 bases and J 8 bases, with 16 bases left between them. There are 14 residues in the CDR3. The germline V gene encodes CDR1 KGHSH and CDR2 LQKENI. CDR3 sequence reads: CASSPQKQEGEAFF. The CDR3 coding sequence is TGTGCCAGCTCACCCCAGAAACAGGAGGGAGAAGCTTTCTTT.

CDR3 coding DNA: TGTGCCATCAGCGGGGGGGAGCAAGATACGCAGTATTTT. This gives the protein CAISGGEQDTQYF. This rearrangement joins TRBV10-3 to TRBJ2-3; 8 bases fit TRBD2. The trim removed 6 bases at V and 5 bases at J, leaving 4 bases unmatched. This CDR3 contains 13 residues. CDR1 is ENHRY and CDR2 is SYGVKD in the germline V gene.

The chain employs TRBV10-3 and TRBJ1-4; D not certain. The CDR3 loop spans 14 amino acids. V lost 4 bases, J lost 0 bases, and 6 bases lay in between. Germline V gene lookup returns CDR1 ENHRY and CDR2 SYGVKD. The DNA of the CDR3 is TGTGCCATCAGTGGACATTCAACTAATGAAAAACTGTTTTTT. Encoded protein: CAISGHSTNEKLFF.